A selection of T cell receptor beta chains follows, all from one sample in a study of PD-1 blockade in mismatch repair-deficient tumors. Measured with immunoSEQ multiplex PCR; TCRdb has only the in-frame clones, and not every one. The sample carries under 75,000 clones, around 88% recorded once. Here the sequenced sample was peripheral blood, taken 52 weeks after starting pembrolizumab. The receptors here all came from an adult with mismatch repair-deficient cancer. CDR3s include the opening cysteine and the closing phenylalanine or tryptophan. The D gene is left open where the match is weak. Clone size is given for some rows only: seen once, a few or many times, or a class if the clone is expanded.

clone_size d_call j_call v_call cdr3_nt cdr3_aa
- TRBD2 TRBJ2-1 TRBV19 TGTGCCAGTAGTATGGGCAGCGTACTAGCGGGAGTCGGCAATGAGCAGTTCTTC CASSMGSVLAGVGNEQFF
- TRBD1 TRBJ1-5 TRBV27 TGTGCCAGCAGCCCCGACAGGGGTCGGCAGCCCCAGCATTTT CASSPDRGRQPQHF
- TRBD2 TRBJ2-1 TRBV30 TGTGCCTGGAGTCGACTAGCGGGAGGGCCAGGGCAGTTCTTC CAWSRLAGGPGQFF
- TRBD2 TRBJ2-1 TRBV19 TGTGCCAGTAGTATGGGGACTAGCGTGTACAATGAGCAGTTCTTC CASSMGTSVYNEQFF
- TRBD2 TRBJ2-5 TRBV19 TGTGCCAGTAGTACGACGGGGGGAGGGGAGACCCAGTACTTC CASSTTGGGETQYF
- - TRBJ2-5 TRBV7-2 TGTGCCAGCAGCCCGCAGGGGAGGGAGACCCAGTACTTC CASSPQGRETQYF
- TRBD2 TRBJ2-1 TRBV4-2 TGTGCCAGCAGCCAAGATGGGACTAGATCTACAATGCAGCAGTTCTTC CASSQDGTRSTMQQFF
- - TRBJ2-3 TRBV21-1 TGTGCCAGCAGCTTAAGAGGGGGGAGCACAGATACGCAGTATTTT CASSLRGGSTDTQYF
once - TRBJ2-3 TRBV5-1 TGCGCCAGCAGCCAGGGGGGGGATACGCAGTATTTT CASSQGGDTQYF
- TRBD2 TRBJ2-6 TRBV14 TGTGCCAGCAGCCGGGGCGGGAGATCCCGCTCTGGGGCCAACGTCCTGACTTTC CASSRGGRSRSGANVLTF
- - TRBJ1-1 TRBV29-1 TGCAGCGTTCAAGGTCGCAGAGTCGGCGCTGAAGCTTTCTTT CSVQGRRVGAEAFF
- - TRBJ2-6 TRBV4-3 TGCGCCAGCAGACCCGGACTCTTTGGGGCCAACGTCCTGACTTTC CASRPGLFGANVLTF
- - TRBJ2-2 TRBV5-6 TGTGCCAGCAGCCCCTCGTTCTTCCTCGGAAGGGAGCTGTTTTTT CASSPSFFLGRELFF
- TRBD2 TRBJ2-1 TRBV5-1 TGCGCCAGCAGCTTGGTCGCGGGAGGGCTGAATGAGCAGTTCTTC CASSLVAGGLNEQFF
- - TRBJ1-2 TRBV5-4 TGTGCCAGCAGCCCTTCCGGCAATAACTATGGCTACACCTTC CASSPSGNNYGYTF
- TRBD2 TRBJ2-3 TRBV6-6 TGTGCCAGCAGTTACCTACGAACGGGGGGGGATACGCAGTATTTT CASSYLRTGGDTQYF
- TRBD1 TRBJ2-3 TRBV30 TGTGCCTGGAATCCAATCTTCCGGGACAGAAGCACAGATACGCAGTATTTT CAWNPIFRDRSTDTQYF
- - TRBJ2-7 TRBV6-1 TGTGCCAGCAGCCTCTTCGGGCAGGGCTACGAGCAGTACTTC CASSLFGQGYEQYF
- - TRBJ1-2 TRBV19 TGTGCCAGTAGACTCCCTGGGGCAGCAAATGGCTACACCTTC CASRLPGAANGYTF
few TRBD1 TRBJ1-5 TRBV19 TGTGCCAGTAGTATCTCAGGGGGCAGCAATCAGCCCCAGCATTTT CASSISGGSNQPQHF
few - TRBJ2-2 TRBV7-9 TGTGCCAGCCGCGAGGGGGGAAGCACCGGGGAGCTGTTTTTT CASREGGSTGELFF
- - TRBJ1-4 TRBV15 TGTGCCACCAGCAAGGGCGCAACTAATGAAAAACTGTTTTTT CATSKGATNEKLFF